The 15 T cell receptor beta chains reported below all come from one sample, sequenced in a study of molecular identifiers for immune sequencing clone quantification. TCRdb passed the PCR reads through MiXCR, listing each CDR3 protein once. The sample consists of approximately 97,000 distinct CDR3 sequences, approximately 24% of them appearing once. Sequences were obtained from naive CD8+ T cells from blood, with Jurkat cell RNA spiked in. Sample subset: FACS-sorted CD8+CD4-CCR7+CD45RA+ naive T cells. These receptors all stem from a human donor in good health. Some libraries in this study had Jurkat cell RNA spiked in.

This clonotype was observed many times. The V and J genes are TRBV11-2 and TRBJ2-7; D not resolved. Germline V gene data show CDR1 as SGHAT and CDR2 as FQNNGV. V shed 1 base and J shed 2 bases, with 6 bases lying between them. This CDR3 comprises 13 residues. CDR3 sequence reads: CASSLGLAYEQYF. CDR3 in DNA: TGTGCCAGCAGCTTAGGCCTAGCCTACGAGCAGTACTTC.

Concerning this clonotype: This may stem from a read error, because a much larger clone lies one nucleotide away. The chain carries TRBV27 and TRBJ2-1; either TRBD1 or TRBD2 may supply D (5 bases each). The CDR3 extends over 15 amino acids. Germline assignment: CDR1 MNHEY and CDR2 SMNVEV (reference sequence). This CDR3 reads CASSLGDPSYSEQFF. The CDR3 DNA sequence: TGTGCCAGCAGTTTGGGGGACCCCTCCTACAGTGAGCAGTTCTTC.

The chain recombines TRBV28 with TRBJ1-5; D perhaps matches TRBD1 (6 bases). The length of the CDR3 is 15 residues. CDR1 and CDR2 from the germline V gene are MDHEN and SYDVKM. Trimming removed 5 bases from V and 0 bases from J, with 11 bases in between. DNA of the CDR3: TGTGCCAGCAGTGTCCGACAGGTTAGCAATCAGCCCCAGCATTTT. Its translation: CASSVRQVSNQPQHF. Variable domain in full (rest from reference TRBV28 and TRBJ1-5): DVKVTQSSRYLVKRTGEKVFLECVQDMDHENMFWYRQDPGLGLRLIYFSYDVKMKEKGDIPEGYSVSREKKERFSLILESASTNQTSMYLCASSVRQVSNQPQHFGDGTRLSIL.

This clonotype was detected ten times or more. The chain joins TRBV7-9 to TRBJ1-5; the D is unclear. Trimming took 3 bases from V and 6 from J, leaving 6 bases between them. The CDR3 is 12 amino acids. Germline CDR1 reads SEHNR; CDR2 reads FQNEAQ (reference sequence). CDR3 protein: CASSFLGQPQHF. The DNA of the CDR3 is TGTGCCAGCAGCTTTTTGGGTCAGCCCCAGCATTTT.

A few counts support this clonotype. A much more abundant neighbour one base away suggests this may be a read error. This chain uses TRBV9 with TRBJ1-2; D gene uncertain. CDR1 and CDR2 (germline): SGDLS, YYNGEE. V gave up 2 bases and J gave up 3 bases, with 14 bases separating them. This CDR3 has 15 residues. The CDR3 DNA reads as TGTGCCAGCAGCGTTTTAATCCCTCCCCACTATGGCTACACCTTC. The encoded protein is CASSVLIPPHYGYTF.

The sample holds many counts of this clonotype. The rearrangement links TRBV6-5 to TRBJ2-7; D ambiguous. The CDR3 totals 14 residues. Trimming shortened V by 2 bases and J by 3 bases, and 11 bases separated the two germline ends. The V gene's germline CDR1 is MNHEY and CDR2 SVGAGI. This CDR3 is CASSYGYTGYEQYF. The CDR3 DNA follows: TGTGCCAGCAGTTACGGGTACACCGGCTACGAGCAGTACTTC.

This clonotype was recorded many times. The chain has TRBV19 and TRBJ1-6, with 7 bases matching TRBD1. V was clipped by 5 bases and J by 4 bases; unmatched bases: 11. CDR1 is LNHDA, CDR2 SQIVND, per germline (reference sequence). The CDR3 length is 17 residues. In DNA, the CDR3 is TGTGCCAGTAGTGCGACCCCGACAGGGCAATATAATTCACCCCTCCACTTT. Translation: CASSATPTGQYNSPLHF.

This clonotype has only one observation. A much larger clonotype is one base distant, so this may be a read error. A read error is likely, as this CDR3 ends without the conserved phenylalanine or tryptophan. The V and J genes are TRBV2 and TRBJ2-3; TRBD1 matches at 7 bases. The germline V gene has CDR1 SNHLY and CDR2 FYNNEI. V shed 3 bases, J shed 2 bases, and the junction held 8 bases outside the gene matches. This CDR3 comprises 16 residues. The CDR3 DNA reads as TGTGCCAGCAGTGAGTCCAGGGGGATTTTCACAGATACGCAGTATCTT. Translated, it gives CASSESRGIFTDTQYL.

The sample holds many counts of this clonotype. The J gene is TRBJ1-2, the V gene TRBV5-6; the D is unclear. Between the trimmed V and J ends, which lost 4 bases and 7 bases, there was a span of 20 bases. The CDR3 length is 15 residues. Germline V gives CDR1 SGHDT, CDR2 YYEEEE. The CDR3 coding sequence is TGTGCCAGCAGCCGGGGTTTTATGCAGCAGCCTGGCTACACCTTC. Protein sequence: CASSRGFMQQPGYTF.

This clonotype was counted at least ten times. V is TRBV28 and J is TRBJ2-5, with D tentatively TRBD2 (5 bases). Per germline, CDR1 MDHEN and CDR2 SYDVKM. V lost 1 base to trimming and J lost 11 bases, with 14 bases between them. The CDR3 has 13 amino acids. The CDR3, as DNA: TGTGCCAGCAGTTTATCCCTCACGGGGTATCAGTACTTC. Protein product: CASSLSLTGYQYF.

The chain uses TRBV19 and TRBJ2-3; 8 bases are shared with TRBD2. V trimming: 9 bases; J trimming: 2 bases; junction bases outside the gene matches: 10. Per germline, CDR1 LNHDA and CDR2 SQIVND (reference sequence). The CDR3 is 15 residues long. The CDR3 DNA follows: TGTGCCAGCGGTCGGCTAGCGGGCACCACAGATACGCAGTATTTT. Its translation is CASGRLAGTTDTQYF.

This clonotype was picked up a small number of times. At one end the junction does not follow the germline gene, possibly because of a read error. This chain connects TRBV28 to TRBJ1-6; TRBD1 agrees at 10 bases. This CDR3 has 15 amino acids. Per germline, CDR1 MDHEN and CDR2 SYDVKM. The CDR3: CASRAEGQGVSPPHF. The CDR3 nucleotides read TGTGCCAGCAGGGCCGAAGGACAGGGGGTATCACCCCCCCACTTT.

This clonotype showed up many times. The chain couples TRBV7-6 to TRBJ1-2; D is ambiguous. Germline assignment: CDR1 SGHVS and CDR2 FNYEAQ. V lost 5 bases and J lost 7, with 20 bases in between. This CDR3 is 15 amino acids long. CDR3 in amino acids: CASSPTTTSLLGYTF. CDR3 nucleotides: TGTGCCAGCAGCCCCACAACGACCAGTTTGCTTGGCTACACCTTC.

This clonotype was counted many times. J is TRBJ2-7 and V is TRBV5-4; TRBD2 matches at 9 bases. Germline CDR1 is SGHNT and CDR2 is YYREEE (reference sequence). This CDR3 region has 15 residues. Losses at the gene ends were 1 base for V and 0 bases for J; bases not matched to a gene: 2. The CDR3 coding sequence is TGTGCCAGCAGCTTGACTAGCGGGCCCTCCTACGAGCAGTACTTC. It specifies CASSLTSGPSYEQYF.

There are a few counts of this clonotype. The rearrangement links TRBV7-2 to TRBJ2-7, with 12 bases aligning to TRBD1. Trimming cost V 8 bases and J 7 bases; bases outside gene matches: 6. This CDR3 has 13 residues. Germline V lookup: CDR1 SGHTA, CDR2 FQGNSA. The CDR3 is CASRGQGAGEQYF. CDR3 sequence (DNA): TGTGCCAGCCGGGGACAGGGGGCCGGTGAGCAGTACTTC.